These 5 T cell receptor beta chains were sequenced from one sample in a study of neurological immune-mediated disorders. TCRdb reprocessed the 5' RACE reads with MiXCR, giving one entry per CDR3 protein. The top ten clones hold approximately 2.4% of a sample with 35,000 to 40,000 distinct CDR3 sequences, more than 2% of them seen once. Sample: PBMCs. The origin of the receptors is a man aged 45-65 years with multiple sclerosis.

This clonotype was found many times. The gene calls are TRBV5-1 and TRBJ1-2, with 9 bases that match TRBD1. The length of the CDR3 is 15 residues. The germline V gene encodes CDR1 SGHRS and CDR2 YFSETQ. V was clipped by 2 bases and J by 3 bases; unmatched bases: 5. DNA for the CDR3: TGCGCCAGCAGCTTCACAGGGGGCTACGACTATGGCTACACCTTC. Its protein is CASSFTGGYDYGYTF.

This clonotype came up many times. The chain joins TRBV5-1 to TRBJ1-2; a weak D match, TRBD1 (6 bases). Germline lookup yields CDR1 SGHRS and CDR2 YFSETQ. V was cut by 4 bases and J by 4 bases, with 14 bases left in between. There are 14 residues in the CDR3. This CDR3 is CASSGLDRSYGYTF. CDR3 coding DNA: TGCGCCAGCAGCGGCTTGGACAGAAGCTATGGCTACACCTTC.

This clonotype showed up many times. The genes are TRBV27 and TRBJ2-2; TRBD1 aligns across 7 bases. Germline-derived CDR1 and CDR2 are MNHEY and SMNVEV (reference sequence). CDR3 size: 16 residues. V shed 1 base and J 3 bases; nucleotides not matched to a gene: 5. CDR3: CASSLFRTGYTGELFF. The CDR3 DNA reads TGTGCCAGCAGTTTATTCAGGACAGGATACACCGGGGAGCTGTTTTTT.

This clonotype has ten or more counts. The CDR3 DNA sequence: TGTGCCAGCAGCTTTAACTACGAGCAGTACTTC. Translating it yields CASSFNYEQYF. The chain recombines TRBV11-2 with TRBJ2-7; D is undetermined. Per the germline V gene, CDR1 is SGHAT and CDR2 is FQNNGV. Trimming pared 3 bases from V and 3 bases from J, leaving 3 bases between. The CDR3 totals 11 residues. Full variable domain (rest looked up from reference TRBV11-2 and TRBJ2-7): EAGVAQSPRYKIIEKRQSVAFWCNPISGHATLYWYQQILGQGPKLLIQFQNNGVVDDSQLPKDRFSAERLKGVDSTLKIQPAKLEDSAVYLCASSFNYEQYFGPGTRLTVT.

The table lists this clonotype with many counts. This chain joins TRBV20-1 and TRBJ1-1; the match to TRBD1 covers 9 bases. Germline assignment: CDR1 DFQATT and CDR2 SNEGSKA (reference sequence). The V gene end was trimmed by 4 bases and the J gene end by 6 bases; junction bases not matched to a gene: 9. This CDR3 is built from 14 residues. The CDR3 coding sequence is TGCAGTGCTAAATCCACAGGGGGCATAGCTGAAGCTTTCTTT. Translating gives CSAKSTGGIAEAFF.